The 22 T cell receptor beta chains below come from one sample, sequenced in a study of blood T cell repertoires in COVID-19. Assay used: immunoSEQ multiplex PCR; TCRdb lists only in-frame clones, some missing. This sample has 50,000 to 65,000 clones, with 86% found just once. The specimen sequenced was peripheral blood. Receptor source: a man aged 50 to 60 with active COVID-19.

The CDR3 DNA sequence: TGTGCCAGCCGCGGGGGGAGAGATGATGGCTACACCTTC. This sequence encodes CASRGGRDDGYTF. The chain is built from TRBV6-5 and TRBJ1-2; perhaps TRBD1 as D (5 bases). This CDR3 has 13 residues. Per germline, CDR1 MNHEY and CDR2 SVGAGI. The V and J ends lost 8 bases and 6 bases respectively, with 16 bases between them.

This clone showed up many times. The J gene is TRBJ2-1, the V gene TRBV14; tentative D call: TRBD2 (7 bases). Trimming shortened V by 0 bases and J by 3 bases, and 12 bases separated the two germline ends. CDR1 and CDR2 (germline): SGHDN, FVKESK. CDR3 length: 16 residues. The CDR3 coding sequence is TGTGCCAGCAGCCAAGATGGGGGGGCCTACTACAATGAGCAGTTCTTC. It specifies CASSQDGGAYYNEQFF.

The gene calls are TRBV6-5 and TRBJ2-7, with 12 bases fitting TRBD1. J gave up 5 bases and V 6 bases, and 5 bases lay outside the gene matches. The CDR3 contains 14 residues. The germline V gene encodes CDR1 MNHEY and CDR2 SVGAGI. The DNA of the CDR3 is TGTGCCAGCAGCCGGGGACAGGGGGCCCACGAGCAGTACTTC. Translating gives CASSRGQGAHEQYF.

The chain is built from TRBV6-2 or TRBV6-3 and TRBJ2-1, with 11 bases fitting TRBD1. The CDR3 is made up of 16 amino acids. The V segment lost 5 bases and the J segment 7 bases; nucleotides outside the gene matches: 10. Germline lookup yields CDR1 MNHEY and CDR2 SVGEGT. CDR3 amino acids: CASSVNWGTGGNEQFF. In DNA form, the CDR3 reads TGTGCCAGCAGTGTTAACTGGGGGACAGGGGGTAATGAGCAGTTCTTC.

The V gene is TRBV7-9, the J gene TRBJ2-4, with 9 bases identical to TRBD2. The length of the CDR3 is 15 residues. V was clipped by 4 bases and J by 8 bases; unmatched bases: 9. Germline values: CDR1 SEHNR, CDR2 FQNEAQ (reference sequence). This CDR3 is CASSSYSGGKDIQYF. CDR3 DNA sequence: TGTGCCAGCAGCTCCTATAGCGGGGGAAAAGACATTCAGTACTTC.

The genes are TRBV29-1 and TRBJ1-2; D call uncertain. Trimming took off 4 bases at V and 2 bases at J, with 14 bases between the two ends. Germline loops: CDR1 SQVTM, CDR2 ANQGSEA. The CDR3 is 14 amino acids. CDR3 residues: CSVGGEYSNYGYTF. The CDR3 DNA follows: TGCAGCGTTGGCGGCGAATATTCGAACTATGGCTACACCTTC.

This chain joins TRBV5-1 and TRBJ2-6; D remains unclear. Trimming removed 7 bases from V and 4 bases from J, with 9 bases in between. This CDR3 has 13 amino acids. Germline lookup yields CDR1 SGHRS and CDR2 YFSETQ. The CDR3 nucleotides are TGCGCCAGCCAAGAGATCGGGGCCAACGTCCTGACTTTC. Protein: CASQEIGANVLTF.

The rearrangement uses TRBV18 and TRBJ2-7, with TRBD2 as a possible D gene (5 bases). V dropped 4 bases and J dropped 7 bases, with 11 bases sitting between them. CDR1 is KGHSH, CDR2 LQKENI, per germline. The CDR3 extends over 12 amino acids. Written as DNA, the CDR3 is TGTGCCAGCTCACTGGAGGCTCGGGAGCAGTACTTC. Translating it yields CASSLEAREQYF.

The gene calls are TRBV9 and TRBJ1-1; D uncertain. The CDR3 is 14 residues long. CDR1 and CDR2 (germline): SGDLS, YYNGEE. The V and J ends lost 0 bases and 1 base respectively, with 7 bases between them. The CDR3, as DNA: TGTGCCAGCAGCGTAGGAGGCAGGAACACTGAAGCTTTCTTT. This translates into CASSVGGRNTEAFF.

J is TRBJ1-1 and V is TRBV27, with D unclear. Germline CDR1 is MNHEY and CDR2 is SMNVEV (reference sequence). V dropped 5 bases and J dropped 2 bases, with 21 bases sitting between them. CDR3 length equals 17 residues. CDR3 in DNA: TGTGCCAGCAGTCCCCACGGGATGAGGCCGGGAAACACTGAAGCTTTCTTT. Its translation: CASSPHGMRPGNTEAFF.

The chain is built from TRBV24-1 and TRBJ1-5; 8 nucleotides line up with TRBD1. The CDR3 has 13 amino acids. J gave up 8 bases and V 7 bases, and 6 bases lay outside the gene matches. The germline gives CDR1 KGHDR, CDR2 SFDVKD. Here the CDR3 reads CATSTGGVEPQHF. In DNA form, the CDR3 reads TGTGCCACCAGCACAGGGGGTGTTGAGCCCCAGCATTTT.

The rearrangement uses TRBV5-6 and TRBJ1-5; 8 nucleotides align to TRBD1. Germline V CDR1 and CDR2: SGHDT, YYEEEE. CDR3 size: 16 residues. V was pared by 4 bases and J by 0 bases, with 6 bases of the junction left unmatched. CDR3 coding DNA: TGTGCCAGCAGCCGACAGGGGTCAACTAGCAATCAGCCCCAGCATTTT. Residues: CASSRQGSTSNQPQHF.

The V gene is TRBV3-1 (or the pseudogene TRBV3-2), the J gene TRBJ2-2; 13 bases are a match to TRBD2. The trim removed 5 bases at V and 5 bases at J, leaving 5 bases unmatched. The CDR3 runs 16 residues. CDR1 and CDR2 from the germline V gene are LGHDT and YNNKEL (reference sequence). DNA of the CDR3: TGTGCCAGCAGCTACCGGGGACTAGCGGGGACCGGGGAGCTGTTTTTT. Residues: CASSYRGLAGTGELFF.

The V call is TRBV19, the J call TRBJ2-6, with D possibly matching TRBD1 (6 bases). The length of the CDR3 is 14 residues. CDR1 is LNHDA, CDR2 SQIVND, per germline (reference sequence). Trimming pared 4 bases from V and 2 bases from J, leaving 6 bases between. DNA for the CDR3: TGTGCCAGTAGTACAGGGGCTGGGGCCAACGTCCTGACTTTC. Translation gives CASSTGAGANVLTF. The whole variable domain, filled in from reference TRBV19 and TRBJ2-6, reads DGGITQSPKYLFRKEGQNVTLSCEQNLNHDAMYWYRQDPGQGLRLIYYSQIVNDFQKGDIAEGYSVSREKKESFPLTVTSAQKNPTAFYLCASSTGAGANVLTFGAGSRLTVL.

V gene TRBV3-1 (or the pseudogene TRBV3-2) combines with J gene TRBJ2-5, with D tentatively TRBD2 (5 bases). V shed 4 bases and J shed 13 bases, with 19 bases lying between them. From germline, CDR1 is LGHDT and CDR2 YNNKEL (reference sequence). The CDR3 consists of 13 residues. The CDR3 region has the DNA TGTGCCAGCAGCCTCACCCCCGGGAACCCCCCGTACTTC. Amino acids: CASSLTPGNPPYF.

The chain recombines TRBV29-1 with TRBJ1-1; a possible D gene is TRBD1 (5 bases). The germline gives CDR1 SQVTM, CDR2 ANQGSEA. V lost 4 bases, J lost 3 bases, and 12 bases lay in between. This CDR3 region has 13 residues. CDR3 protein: CSVGTARDTEAFF. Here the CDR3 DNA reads TGCAGCGTTGGTACCGCCAGGGACACTGAAGCTTTCTTT.

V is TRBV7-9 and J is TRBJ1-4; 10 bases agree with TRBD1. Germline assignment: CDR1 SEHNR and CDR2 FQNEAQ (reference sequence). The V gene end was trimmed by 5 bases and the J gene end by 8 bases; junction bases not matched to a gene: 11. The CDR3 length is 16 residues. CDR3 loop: CASSPGTGAFGEKLFF. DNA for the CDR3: TGTGCCAGCAGCCCGGGGACAGGGGCCTTTGGCGAAAAACTGTTTTTT.

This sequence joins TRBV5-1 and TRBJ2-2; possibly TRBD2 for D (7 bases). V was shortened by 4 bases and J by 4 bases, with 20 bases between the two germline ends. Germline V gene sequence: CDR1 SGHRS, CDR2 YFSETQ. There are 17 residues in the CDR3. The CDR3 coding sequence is TGCGCCAGCAGCGGGGGGGCGGGACGGAGTTCCACCGGGGAGCTGTTTTTT. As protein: CASSGGAGRSSTGELFF.

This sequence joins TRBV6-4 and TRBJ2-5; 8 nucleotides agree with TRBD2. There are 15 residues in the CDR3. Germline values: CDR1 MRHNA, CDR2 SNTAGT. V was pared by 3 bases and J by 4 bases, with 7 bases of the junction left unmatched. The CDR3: CASSEMAGGVETQYF. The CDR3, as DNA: TGTGCCAGCAGTGAAATGGCGGGGGGCGTAGAGACCCAGTACTTC.

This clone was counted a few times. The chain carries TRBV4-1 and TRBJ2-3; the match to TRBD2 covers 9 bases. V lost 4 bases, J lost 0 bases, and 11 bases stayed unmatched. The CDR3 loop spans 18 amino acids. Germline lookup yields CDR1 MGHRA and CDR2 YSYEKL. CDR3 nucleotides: TGCGCCAGCAGCCCCGGACGGCGGGGGGGCCCTAGCACAGATACGCAGTATTTT. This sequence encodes CASSPGRRGGPSTDTQYF.

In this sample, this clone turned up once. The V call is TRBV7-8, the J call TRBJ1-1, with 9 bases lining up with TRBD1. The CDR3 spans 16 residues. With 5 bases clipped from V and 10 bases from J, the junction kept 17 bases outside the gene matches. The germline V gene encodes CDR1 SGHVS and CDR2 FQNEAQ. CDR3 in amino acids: CASSPSGDRVFRRAFF. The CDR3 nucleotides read TGTGCCAGCAGCCCCTCAGGGGACAGGGTCTTTCGTAGAGCTTTCTTT.

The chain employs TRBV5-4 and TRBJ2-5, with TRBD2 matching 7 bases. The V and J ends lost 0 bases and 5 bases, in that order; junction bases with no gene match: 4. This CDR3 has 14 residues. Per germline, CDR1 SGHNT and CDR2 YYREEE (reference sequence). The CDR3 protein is CASSLDQGGETQYF. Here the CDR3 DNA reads TGTGCCAGCAGCTTGGATCAGGGAGGGGAGACCCAGTACTTC.